This paragraph covers one TCR beta chain sequence. The table came from immunoSEQ multiplex PCR; TCRdb's copy has only in-frame clones and leaves some out. The profile covers 260,000 or so clones, with over 70% appearing a single time and about an eighth taken by the ten largest. These data originate in a study of control samples from healthy donors and cancer patients. The CDR3 sequence is 14 residues long. The V end was cut by 2 bases, the J end by 4 bases, with 9 bases between. Germline lookup yields CDR1 MNHNS and CDR2 SASEGT. The receptor was derived from a woman aged 60-75 years with lung cancer. Sequencing was done on a sample of PBMCs. The chain uses TRBV6-1 and TRBJ1-3; D gene uncertain. CDR3 amino acids: CASSERGAGNTIYF. The CDR3, as DNA: TGTGCCAGCAGTGAACGCGGCGCGGGAAACACCATATATTTT.